In its sample, the clone carrying this TCR beta chain was seen once. Antigen specificity is unknown. The sample is drawn from a study of naive CD8 T cells in extremely preterm neonates. Findings and caveats of the study: Preterm samples differed in productive template counts; sample size was small. Preterm infants showed shorter CDR3s, fewer N additions and less trimming than older groups.

Elective cesarean births at roughly 35-41 weeks, without labor or membrane rupture, supplied the cord blood. Sorting kept Annexin V-negative CD3+CD8+CD45RA+CCR7+ naive T cells. Per sample, roughly 18,000 to 100,000 naive CD8+ cells were sorted. TCRdb keeps only in-frame clones here, not all; method: immunoSEQ multiplex PCR. This repertoire shows about 6,100 clones, approximately 98% found once; its top ten account for 0.4%. Germline V gene lookup returns CDR1 MNHEY and CDR2 SMNVEV (reference sequence). The CDR3 contains 13 residues. Trimming pared 2 bases from V and 2 bases from J, leaving 7 bases between.

Sequencing input: naive CD8+ T cells from cord blood. The J gene is TRBJ2-7, the V gene TRBV27; maybe TRBD2 (6 bases). The clonotype originates from a newborn in good health. The CDR3 spells CASSLRGTYEQYF. CDR3 sequence (DNA): TGTGCCAGCAGTTTACGCGGGACCTACGAGCAGTACTTC.